The 23 T cell receptor beta chains below were found in one sample sequenced in a study of blood T cell repertoires in COVID-19. Here immunoSEQ multiplex PCR was the method, and the copy in TCRdb shows in-frame clones only, minus some. The sample consists of more than 200,000 clones, approximately 80% of them appearing once. Sequencing was done on a sample of peripheral blood. All receptors derive from a man in his 60s with acute or convalescent COVID-19.

This chain uses TRBV11-2 with TRBJ2-1, with a tentative D call TRBD2 (5 bases). CDR3 length: 19 amino acids. Germline-derived CDR1 and CDR2 are SGHAT and FQNNGV. Trimming cost V 3 bases and J 6 bases, with 27 bases left between them. CDR3 nucleotide sequence: TGTGCCAGCAGCTTCCCTTCGGACTCGGTTTACTCCCTCGGCAATGAGCAGTTCTTC. It translates to CASSFPSDSVYSLGNEQFF.

The rearrangement joins TRBV7-2 to TRBJ2-1, with a possible D match to TRBD2 (5 bases). This CDR3 is 16 amino acids long. Trimming took 3 bases from V and 8 from J, leaving 20 bases between them. The V gene's germline CDR1 is SGHTA and CDR2 FQGNSA. For the CDR3, the DNA is TGTGCCAGCAGCTTGGCGGGCTACCTCCTGGACGATGAGCAGTTCTTC. Its protein product is CASSLAGYLLDDEQFF.

This clone was detected once. An end of the junction differs from the germline gene, which may be a read error. This rearrangement joins TRBV29-1 to TRBJ2-1, with 14 bases matching TRBD2. The CDR3 covers 16 residues. The germline CDR1 and CDR2 sequences are SQVTM and ANQGSEA. Written as DNA, the CDR3 is TGCAGCGTCGAAGGCCGACTAGCGGGGGGGCGTTATGAGCAGTTCTTC. Its translation: CSVEGRLAGGRYEQFF.

V and J are TRBV18 and TRBJ2-3, with TRBD2 identical over 11 bases. The CDR3 spans 20 residues. Germline V gives CDR1 KGHSH, CDR2 LQKENI. The V and J ends lost 3 bases and 4 bases, in that order; junction bases with no gene match: 18. CDR3 sequence: CASSPRTSGSSGSLADTQYF. For the CDR3, the DNA is TGTGCCAGCTCACCTCGTACTAGCGGGAGCTCCGGGAGCCTTGCAGATACGCAGTATTTT.

J is TRBJ2-1 and V is TRBV30, with 8 bases that match TRBD1. The V gene's germline CDR1 is GTSNPN and CDR2 SVGIG (reference sequence). The V gene end was trimmed by 2 bases and the J gene end by 3 bases; junction bases not matched to a gene: 3. CDR3 size: 14 residues. CDR3 sequence: CAWSSGGGYNEQFF. In DNA, the CDR3 is TGTGCCTGGAGTTCAGGGGGCGGCTACAATGAGCAGTTCTTC.

The gene calls are TRBV29-1 and TRBJ2-2; possibly TRBD2 for D (5 bases). V lost 6 bases to trimming and J lost 3 bases, with 14 bases between them. The germline V gene encodes CDR1 SQVTM and CDR2 ANQGSEA. The CDR3 has 14 amino acids. The CDR3: CSVETTRDTGELFF. DNA of the CDR3: TGCAGCGTGGAAACAACTAGAGACACCGGGGAGCTGTTTTTT.

The rearrangement uses TRBV19 and TRBJ1-2; TRBD1 matches 10 bases. This CDR3 region has 16 residues. V trimming: 3 bases; J trimming: 3 bases; junction bases outside the gene matches: 7. CDR1 and CDR2 (germline): LNHDA, SQIVND (reference sequence). DNA of the CDR3: TGTGCCAGTAGTATGGCCCGGGACAGGGGAGACTATGGCTACACCTTC. This codes for CASSMARDRGDYGYTF.

The chain is built from TRBV7-8 and TRBJ1-1; no clear D gene. The CDR3 contains 16 residues. Germline V gene data show CDR1 as SGHVS and CDR2 as FQNEAQ. V was cut by 1 base and J by 5 bases, with 17 bases left in between. The CDR3 nucleotides read TGTGCCAGCAGCTTAGTCAGAATGTCGTCGGGGACTGAAGCTTTCTTT. It translates to CASSLVRMSSGTEAFF.

The chain recombines TRBV15 with TRBJ2-7, with a weak D call TRBD2 (5 bases). The germline gives CDR1 LNHNV, CDR2 YYDKDF (reference sequence). This CDR3 comprises 12 residues. Trimming cost V 0 bases and J 6 bases, with 6 bases left between them. CDR3: CATSRERGEQYF. Written as DNA, the CDR3 is TGTGCCACCAGCAGAGAACGGGGCGAGCAGTACTTC.

This clone was observed a single time. The V and J genes are TRBV30 and TRBJ1-2; D might be TRBD1 (5 bases). This CDR3 is 15 amino acids long. CDR1 and CDR2 from the germline V gene are GTSNPN and SVGIG (reference sequence). V lost 3 bases and J 1 base, leaving 15 bases between the germline ends. The chain's CDR3 is CAWRNTDSFNYGYTF. The CDR3 bases are TGTGCCTGGAGAAACACCGACAGCTTTAACTATGGCTACACCTTC.

V and J are TRBV27 and TRBJ2-7, with 11 bases that match TRBD2. Germline V CDR1 and CDR2: MNHEY, SMNVEV (reference sequence). CDR3 length: 13 residues. The ends lost 9 bases at V and 3 bases at J; junction bases unmatched: 4. CDR3 sequence reads: CASGTSGIYEQYF. In DNA, the CDR3 is TGTGCCAGTGGGACTAGCGGTATCTACGAGCAGTACTTC.

The rearrangement joins TRBV6-5 to TRBJ1-2, with D unclear. V lost 5 bases, J lost 0 bases, and 10 bases lay in between. Germline lookup yields CDR1 MNHEY and CDR2 SVGAGI. There are 14 residues in the CDR3. The chain's CDR3 is CASSPGWSNYGYTF. The CDR3 DNA reads as TGTGCCAGCAGTCCGGGGTGGTCTAACTATGGCTACACCTTC.

V is TRBV7-9 and J is TRBJ2-5, with 7 positions matching TRBD1. This CDR3 region has 15 residues. CDR1 is SEHNR and CDR2 is FQNEAQ in the germline V gene (reference sequence). V was clipped by 4 bases and J by 5 bases; unmatched bases: 10. Here the CDR3 DNA reads TGTGCCAGCAGCTGGCCGGGACAGCCTCAGGAGACCCAGTACTTC. Protein sequence: CASSWPGQPQETQYF.

This chain uses TRBV28 with TRBJ2-7, with D unclear. This CDR3 has 14 residues. Per the germline V gene, CDR1 is MDHEN and CDR2 is SYDVKM. The ends were cut back, 7 bases at V and 3 bases at J, with 16 bases in the middle. In DNA, the CDR3 is TGTGCCAGCAACCCGGTACAGACCCTCTACGAGCAGTACTTC. Translating gives CASNPVQTLYEQYF.

The chain recombines TRBV27 with TRBJ2-2; 11 nucleotides align to TRBD2. Germline trimming cut 3 bases from V and 5 bases from J; bases unmatched to any gene: 2. Germline CDR1 MNHEY, CDR2 SMNVEV (reference sequence). This CDR3 comprises 15 residues. The CDR3 DNA reads TGTGCCAGCAGTTTTGGGACTAGCGGTACCGGGGAGCTGTTTTTT. The encoded protein is CASSFGTSGTGELFF.

The rearrangement uses TRBV29-1 and TRBJ1-1; the match to TRBD1 covers 9 bases. Germline lookup yields CDR1 SQVTM and CDR2 ANQGSEA. With 4 bases clipped from V and 5 bases from J, the junction kept 8 bases outside the gene matches. This CDR3 has 14 residues. The CDR3 sequence: CSVVQGARGTEAFF. Here the CDR3 DNA reads TGCAGCGTTGTACAGGGGGCGCGAGGGACTGAAGCTTTCTTT. The whole variable domain, filled in from reference TRBV29-1 and TRBJ1-1, reads SAVISQKPSRDICQRGTSLTIQCQVDSQVTMMFWYRQQPGQSLTLIATANQGSEATYESGFVIDKFPISRPNLTFSTLTVSNMSPEDSSIYLCSVVQGARGTEAFFGQGTRLTVV.

The chain joins TRBV5-1 to TRBJ2-5; possible D gene TRBD1, 5 bases. The CDR3 extends over 14 amino acids. The V end was cut by 4 bases, the J end by 2 bases, with 12 bases between. Germline CDR1 and CDR2: SGHRS and YFSETQ. The CDR3 here is CASSGTGRQETQYF. CDR3 sequence (DNA): TGCGCCAGCAGCGGAACAGGTAGACAAGAGACCCAGTACTTC.

This chain links TRBV4-1 with TRBJ2-1; 12 bases align to TRBD2. The length of the CDR3 is 16 residues. The germline V gene has CDR1 MGHRA and CDR2 YSYEKL. The V segment lost 3 bases and the J segment 7 bases; nucleotides outside the gene matches: 7. CDR3 protein: CASSQWASGGANEQFF. The CDR3 bases are TGCGCCAGCAGCCAGTGGGCTAGCGGGGGGGCAAATGAGCAGTTCTTC.

This chain joins TRBV11-2 and TRBJ2-7; 8 bases map to TRBD1. The CDR3 runs to 14 residues. Trimming at V came to 6 bases and at J to 4 bases, leaving 8 bases not matched to a gene. CDR1 and CDR2 from the germline V gene are SGHAT and FQNNGV. CDR3 nucleotide sequence: TGTGCCAGCAGTTCTGGACAGGGATTGTACGAGCAGTACTTC. Residues: CASSSGQGLYEQYF.

The V gene is TRBV27, the J gene TRBJ2-1; 12 bases fit TRBD2. This CDR3 is built from 14 residues. The V gene end was trimmed by 10 bases and the J gene end by 7 bases; junction bases not matched to a gene: 8. In germline, CDR1 is MNHEY, CDR2 SMNVEV (reference sequence). The CDR3 protein is CATNGLAGGNEQFF. CDR3 nucleotide sequence: TGTGCCACCAATGGGCTAGCGGGGGGGAATGAGCAGTTCTTC.

V and J are TRBV9 and TRBJ2-1, with D possibly matching TRBD1 (5 bases). The V gene lost 0 bases and the J gene lost 0 bases, with 10 bases spanning the gap. Germline V gene lookup returns CDR1 SGDLS and CDR2 YYNGEE. The CDR3 is 16 amino acids. The CDR3 nucleotides are TGTGCCAGCAGCGTAGGTCAGGGTTTCTCCTACAATGAGCAGTTCTTC. The encoded protein is CASSVGQGFSYNEQFF.

The genes are TRBV7-3 and TRBJ2-3; TRBD1 is a possible D gene (6 bases). The CDR3 is made up of 16 amino acids. Deletions cut 5 bases from V and 2 bases from J, with 17 bases between. The germline V gene has CDR1 SGHTA and CDR2 FQGTGA. The CDR3 DNA is TGTGCCAGCAGCCTGGGACACTCACGGACCACAGATACGCAGTATTTT. This gives the protein CASSLGHSRTTDTQYF.

The CDR3 loop is CASSGRDRRGTDTQYF. The CDR3 DNA reads as TGTGCCAGCAGTGGCCGGGACAGGCGGGGCACAGATACGCAGTATTTT. The J gene is TRBJ2-3, the V gene TRBV28; 8 bases match TRBD1. The CDR3 loop spans 16 amino acids. V was pared by 5 bases and J by 1 base, with 8 bases of the junction left unmatched. Germline CDR1 and CDR2: MDHEN and SYDVKM.